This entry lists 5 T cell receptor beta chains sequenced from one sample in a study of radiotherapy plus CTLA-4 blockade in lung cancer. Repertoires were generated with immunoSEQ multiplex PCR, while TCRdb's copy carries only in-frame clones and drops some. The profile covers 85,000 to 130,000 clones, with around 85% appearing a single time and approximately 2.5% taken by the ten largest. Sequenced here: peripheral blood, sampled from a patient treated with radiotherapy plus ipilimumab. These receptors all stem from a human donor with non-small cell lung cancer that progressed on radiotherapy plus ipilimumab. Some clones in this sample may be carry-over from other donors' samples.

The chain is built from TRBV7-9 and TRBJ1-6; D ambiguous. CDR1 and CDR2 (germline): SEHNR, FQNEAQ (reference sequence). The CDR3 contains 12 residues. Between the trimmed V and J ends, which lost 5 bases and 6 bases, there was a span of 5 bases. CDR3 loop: CASSPVNSPLHF. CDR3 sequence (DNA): TGTGCCAGCAGCCCTGTTAATTCACCCCTCCACTTT.

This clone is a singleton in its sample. The DNA of the CDR3 is TGTGCCAGCAGCCAAGATATACGGAATCAAGAGACCCAGTACTTC. This gives the protein CASSQDIRNQETQYF. The chain links TRBV4-2 to TRBJ2-5; D is unresolved. The CDR3 has 15 amino acids. CDR1 is LGHNA and CDR2 is YNFKEQ in the germline V gene. Trimming shortened V by 0 bases and J by 2 bases, and 10 bases separated the two germline ends.

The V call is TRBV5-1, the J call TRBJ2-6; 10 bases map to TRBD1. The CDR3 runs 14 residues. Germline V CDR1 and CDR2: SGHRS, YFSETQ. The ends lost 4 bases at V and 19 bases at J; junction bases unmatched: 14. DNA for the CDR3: TGCGCCAGCAGCCCCGGGACAGGGGCCCCGGATGCAACTTTC. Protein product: CASSPGTGAPDATF. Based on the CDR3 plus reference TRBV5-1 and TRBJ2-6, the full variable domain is KAGVTQTPRYLIKTRGQQVTLSCSPISGHRSVSWYQQTPGQGLQFLFEYFSETQRNKGNFPGRFSGRQFSNSRSEMNVSTLELGDSALYLCASSPGTGAPDATFGAGSRLTVL.

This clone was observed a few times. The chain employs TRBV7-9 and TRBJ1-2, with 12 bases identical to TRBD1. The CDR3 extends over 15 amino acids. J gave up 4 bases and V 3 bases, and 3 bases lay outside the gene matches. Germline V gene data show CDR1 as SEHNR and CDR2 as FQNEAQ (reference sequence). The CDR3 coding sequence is TGTGCCAGCAGCTTTGGGACAGGGGGCCGCTATGGCTACACCTTC. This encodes CASSFGTGGRYGYTF.

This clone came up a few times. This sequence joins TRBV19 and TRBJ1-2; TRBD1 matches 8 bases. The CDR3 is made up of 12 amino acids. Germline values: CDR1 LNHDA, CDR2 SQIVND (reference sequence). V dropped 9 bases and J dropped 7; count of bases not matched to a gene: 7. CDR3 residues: CASRRGRFGYTF. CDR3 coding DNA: TGTGCCAGCCGCAGGGGGCGATTTGGCTACACCTTC.